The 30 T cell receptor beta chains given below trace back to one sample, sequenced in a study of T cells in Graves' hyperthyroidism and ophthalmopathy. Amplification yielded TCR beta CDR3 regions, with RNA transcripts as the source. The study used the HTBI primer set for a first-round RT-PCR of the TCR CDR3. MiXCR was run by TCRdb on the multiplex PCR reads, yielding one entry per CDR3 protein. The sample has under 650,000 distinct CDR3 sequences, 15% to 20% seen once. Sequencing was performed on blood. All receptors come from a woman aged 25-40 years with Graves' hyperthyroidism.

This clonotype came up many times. This chain's CDR3 is CASSQASGTNTGELFF. The CDR3 nucleotides read TGTGCCAGCAGCCAAGCTAGCGGAACGAACACCGGGGAGCTGTTTTTT. The chain couples TRBV7-8 to TRBJ2-2; TRBD2 matches 7 bases. J was trimmed by 0 bases and V by 5 bases; bases with no gene match: 6. Germline CDR1 SGHVS, CDR2 FQNEAQ. The CDR3 contains 16 residues.

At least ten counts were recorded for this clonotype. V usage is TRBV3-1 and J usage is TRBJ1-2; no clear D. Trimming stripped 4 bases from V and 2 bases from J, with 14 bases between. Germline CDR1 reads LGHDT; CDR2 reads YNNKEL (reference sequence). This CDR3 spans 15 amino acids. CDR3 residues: CASSPRGKENYGYTF. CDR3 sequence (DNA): TGTGCCAGCAGCCCGAGAGGGAAAGAAAACTATGGCTACACCTTC.

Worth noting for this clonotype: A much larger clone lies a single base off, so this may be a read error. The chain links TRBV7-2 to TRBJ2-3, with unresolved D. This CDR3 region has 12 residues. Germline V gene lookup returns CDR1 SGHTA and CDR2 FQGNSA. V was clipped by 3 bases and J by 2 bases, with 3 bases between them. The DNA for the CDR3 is TGTGCCAGCAGCTTCGTCACAGATACGCAGTATTTT. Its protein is CASSFVTDTQYF.

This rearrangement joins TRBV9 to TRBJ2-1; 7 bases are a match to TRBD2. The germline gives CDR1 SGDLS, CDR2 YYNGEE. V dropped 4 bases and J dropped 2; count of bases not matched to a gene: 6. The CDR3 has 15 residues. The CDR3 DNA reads TGTGCCAGCAGCCAGAGCGGGGAAACCTACAATGAGCAGTTCTTC. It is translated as CASSQSGETYNEQFF.

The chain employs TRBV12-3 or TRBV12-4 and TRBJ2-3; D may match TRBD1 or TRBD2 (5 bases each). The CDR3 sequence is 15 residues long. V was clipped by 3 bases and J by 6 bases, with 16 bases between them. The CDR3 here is CASSLRHRRLDTQYF. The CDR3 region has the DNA TGTGCCAGCAGTTTGAGGCACAGGAGGCTCGATACGCAGTATTTT.

CDR3 residues: CASSLGPPGYNEQFF. In DNA, the CDR3 is TGTGCCAGCAGTTTGGGACCACCGGGCTACAATGAGCAGTTCTTC. This chain uses TRBV27 with TRBJ2-1, with D perhaps being TRBD1 or TRBD2 (5 bases each). The V and J ends lost 3 bases and 3 bases respectively, with 12 bases between them. Germline-derived CDR1 and CDR2 are MNHEY and SMNVEV (reference sequence). This CDR3 has 15 amino acids.

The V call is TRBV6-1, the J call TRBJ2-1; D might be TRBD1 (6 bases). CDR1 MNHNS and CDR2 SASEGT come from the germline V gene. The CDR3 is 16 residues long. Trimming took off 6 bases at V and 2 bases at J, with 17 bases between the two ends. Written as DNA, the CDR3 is TGTGCCAGCAGGCCCAGGGGCGGATCTACCTACAATGAGCAGTTCTTC. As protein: CASRPRGGSTYNEQFF.

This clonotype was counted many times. CDR3 sequence reads: CASSLGPIRDEQYF. CDR3 DNA: TGTGCCAGCAGCTTAGGCCCTATTCGGGACGAGCAGTACTTC. The chain has TRBV7-2 and TRBJ2-7; no reliable D call. The V and J ends lost 1 base and 5 bases respectively, with 12 bases between them. This CDR3 spans 14 amino acids. CDR1 SGHTA and CDR2 FQGNSA come from the germline V gene.

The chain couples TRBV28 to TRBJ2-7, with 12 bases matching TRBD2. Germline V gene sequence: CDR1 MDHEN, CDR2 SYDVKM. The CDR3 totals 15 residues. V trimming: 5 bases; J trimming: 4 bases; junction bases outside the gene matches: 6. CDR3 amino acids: CASSQLAGGRYEQYF. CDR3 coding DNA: TGTGCCAGCAGTCAACTAGCGGGAGGAAGGTACGAGCAGTACTTC.

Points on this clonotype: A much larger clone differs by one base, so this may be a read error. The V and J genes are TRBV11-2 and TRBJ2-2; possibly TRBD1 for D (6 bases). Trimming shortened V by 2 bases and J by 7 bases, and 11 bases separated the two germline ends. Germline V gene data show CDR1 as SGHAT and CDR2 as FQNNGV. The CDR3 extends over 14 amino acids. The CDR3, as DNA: TGTGCCAGCAGCTTAACAGGGATGGACGGGGAGCTGTTTTTT. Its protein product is CASSLTGMDGELFF.

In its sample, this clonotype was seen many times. CDR3 coding DNA: TGCAGTGCTAGAGATGGGAGAAGGGGGAAAGAGACCCAGTACTTC. This translates into CSARDGRRGKETQYF. This sequence joins TRBV20-1 and TRBJ2-5, with D tentatively TRBD1 (6 bases). Germline V gives CDR1 DFQATT, CDR2 SNEGSKA (reference sequence). The CDR3 is 15 residues long. V dropped 0 bases and J dropped 3 bases, with 14 bases sitting between them.

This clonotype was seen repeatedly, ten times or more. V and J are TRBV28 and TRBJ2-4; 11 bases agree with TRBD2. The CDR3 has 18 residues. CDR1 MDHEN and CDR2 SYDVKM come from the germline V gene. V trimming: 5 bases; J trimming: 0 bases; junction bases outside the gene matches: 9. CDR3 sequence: CASSTGTSGLRAKNIQYF. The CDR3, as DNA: TGTGCCAGCAGTACCGGGACTAGCGGACTCCGAGCCAAAAACATTCAGTACTTC.

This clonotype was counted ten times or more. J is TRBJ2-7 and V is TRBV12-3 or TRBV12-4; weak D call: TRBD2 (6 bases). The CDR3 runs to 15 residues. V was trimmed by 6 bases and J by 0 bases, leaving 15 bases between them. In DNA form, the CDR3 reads TGTGCCAGCAGACCCCAGGGACTCAGCTCCTACGAGCAGTACTTC. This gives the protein CASRPQGLSSYEQYF.

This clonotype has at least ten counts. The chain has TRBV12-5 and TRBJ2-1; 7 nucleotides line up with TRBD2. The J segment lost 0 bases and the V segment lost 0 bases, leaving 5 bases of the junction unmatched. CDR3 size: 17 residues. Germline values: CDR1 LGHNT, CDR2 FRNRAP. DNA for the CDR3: TGTGCTAGTGGTTTGGTCCTTGGGAGGGGCTCCTACAATGAGCAGTTCTTC. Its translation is CASGLVLGRGSYNEQFF.

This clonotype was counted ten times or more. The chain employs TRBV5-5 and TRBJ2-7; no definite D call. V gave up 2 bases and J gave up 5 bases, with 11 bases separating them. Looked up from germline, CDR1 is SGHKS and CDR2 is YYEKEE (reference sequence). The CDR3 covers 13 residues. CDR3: CASSFGRQDEQYF. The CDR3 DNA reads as TGTGCCAGCAGCTTCGGCAGGCAGGACGAGCAGTACTTC.

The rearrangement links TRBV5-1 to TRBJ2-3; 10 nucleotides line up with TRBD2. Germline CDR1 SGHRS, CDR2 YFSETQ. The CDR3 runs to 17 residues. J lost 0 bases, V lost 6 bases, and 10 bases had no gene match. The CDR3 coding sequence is TGCGCCAGCACCCCTCGGACTAGCGGAGCTAGCACAGATACGCAGTATTTT. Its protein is CASTPRTSGASTDTQYF.

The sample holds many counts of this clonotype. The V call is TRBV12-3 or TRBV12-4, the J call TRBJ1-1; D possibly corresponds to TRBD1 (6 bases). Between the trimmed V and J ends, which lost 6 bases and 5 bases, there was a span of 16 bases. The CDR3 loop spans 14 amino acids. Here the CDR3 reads CASRDNREWTEAFF. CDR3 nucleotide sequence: TGTGCCAGCAGGGACAACAGGGAATGGACTGAAGCTTTCTTT.

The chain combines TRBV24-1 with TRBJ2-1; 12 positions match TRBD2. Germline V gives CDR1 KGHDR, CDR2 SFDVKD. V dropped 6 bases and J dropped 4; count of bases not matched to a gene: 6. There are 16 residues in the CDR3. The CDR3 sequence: CATSPSGRVTYNEQFF. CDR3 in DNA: TGTGCCACCAGTCCTAGCGGGAGGGTCACGTACAATGAGCAGTTCTTC.

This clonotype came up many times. The CDR3 loop is CASRAREGRMNTEAFF. The CDR3 region has the DNA TGTGCCAGCAGGGCTAGGGAGGGCAGGATGAACACTGAAGCTTTCTTT. The chain carries TRBV28 and TRBJ1-1; D not certain. CDR3 length: 16 residues. V was pared by 6 bases and J by 0 bases, with 17 bases between. Germline-derived CDR1 and CDR2 are MDHEN and SYDVKM.

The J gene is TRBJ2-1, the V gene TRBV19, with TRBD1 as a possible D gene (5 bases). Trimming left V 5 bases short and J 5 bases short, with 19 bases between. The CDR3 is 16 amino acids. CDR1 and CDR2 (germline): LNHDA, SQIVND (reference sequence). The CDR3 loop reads CASSPTGPGRDNEQFF. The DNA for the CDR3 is TGTGCCAGTAGTCCTACAGGCCCTGGACGAGACAATGAGCAGTTCTTC. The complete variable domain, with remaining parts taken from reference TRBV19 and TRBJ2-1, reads DGGITQSPKYLFRKEGQNVTLSCEQNLNHDAMYWYRQDPGQGLRLIYYSQIVNDFQKGDIAEGYSVSREKKESFPLTVTSAQKNPTAFYLCASSPTGPGRDNEQFFGPGTRLTVL.

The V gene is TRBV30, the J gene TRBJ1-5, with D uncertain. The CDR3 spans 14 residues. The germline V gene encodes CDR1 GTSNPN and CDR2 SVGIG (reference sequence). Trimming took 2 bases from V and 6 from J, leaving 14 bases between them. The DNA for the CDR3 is TGTGCCTGGAGTACAGACGTCGGGGTTCAGCCCCAGCATTTT. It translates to CAWSTDVGVQPQHF. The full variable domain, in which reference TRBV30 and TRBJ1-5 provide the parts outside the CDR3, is SQTIHQWPATLVQPVGSPLSLECTVEGTSNPNLYWYRQAAGRGLQLLFYSVGIGQISSEVPQNLSASRPQDRQFILSSKKLLLSDSGFYLCAWSTDVGVQPQHFGDGTRLSIL.

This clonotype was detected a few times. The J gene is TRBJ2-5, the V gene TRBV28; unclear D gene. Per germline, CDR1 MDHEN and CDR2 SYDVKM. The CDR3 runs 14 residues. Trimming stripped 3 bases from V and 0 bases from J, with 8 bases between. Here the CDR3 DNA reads TGTGCCAGCAGTTTTAACGGATACCAAGAGACCCAGTACTTC. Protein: CASSFNGYQETQYF.

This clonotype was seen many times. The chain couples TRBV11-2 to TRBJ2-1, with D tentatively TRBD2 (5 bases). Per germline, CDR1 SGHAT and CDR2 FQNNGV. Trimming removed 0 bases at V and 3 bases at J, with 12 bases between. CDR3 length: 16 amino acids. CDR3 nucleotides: TGTGCCAGCAGCTTAGATAGGCGGGCGTACTACAATGAGCAGTTCTTC. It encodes CASSLDRRAYYNEQFF.

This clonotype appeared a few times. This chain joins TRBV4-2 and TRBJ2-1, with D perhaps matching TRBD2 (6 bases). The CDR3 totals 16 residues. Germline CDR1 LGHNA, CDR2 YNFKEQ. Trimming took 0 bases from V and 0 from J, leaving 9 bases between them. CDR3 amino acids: CASSQEWRGSYNEQFF. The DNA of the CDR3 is TGTGCCAGCAGCCAAGAGTGGAGGGGCTCCTACAATGAGCAGTTCTTC.

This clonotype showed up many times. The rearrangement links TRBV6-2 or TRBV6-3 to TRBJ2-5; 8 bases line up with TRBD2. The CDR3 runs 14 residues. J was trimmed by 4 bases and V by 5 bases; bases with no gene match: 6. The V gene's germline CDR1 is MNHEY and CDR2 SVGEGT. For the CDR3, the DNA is TGTGCCAGCAGTCCCTTAGCGGGACTAGAGACCCAGTACTTC. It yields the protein CASSPLAGLETQYF.

CDR3 sequence (DNA): TGTGCCAGCAGTTACTCACAGGACGGTGAAAAACTGTTTTTT. Its protein is CASSYSQDGEKLFF. The J gene is TRBJ1-4, the V gene TRBV6-5; maybe TRBD1 (5 bases). CDR3 size: 14 residues. Germline V CDR1 and CDR2: MNHEY, SVGAGI. V was clipped by 0 bases and J by 7 bases, with 9 bases between them.

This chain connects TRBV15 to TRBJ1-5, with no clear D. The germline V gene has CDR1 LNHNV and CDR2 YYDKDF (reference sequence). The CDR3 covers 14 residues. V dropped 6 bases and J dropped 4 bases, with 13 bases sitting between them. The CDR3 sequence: CATRQDLQNQPQHF. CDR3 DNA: TGTGCCACCAGACAAGACTTACAAAATCAGCCCCAGCATTTT.

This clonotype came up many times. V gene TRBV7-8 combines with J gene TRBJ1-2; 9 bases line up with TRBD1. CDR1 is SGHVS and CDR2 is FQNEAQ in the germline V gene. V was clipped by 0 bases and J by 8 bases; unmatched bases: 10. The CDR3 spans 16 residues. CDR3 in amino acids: CASSLASRDRVGGYTF. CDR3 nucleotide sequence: TGTGCCAGCAGCTTAGCGTCCCGGGACAGGGTTGGGGGCTACACCTTC.

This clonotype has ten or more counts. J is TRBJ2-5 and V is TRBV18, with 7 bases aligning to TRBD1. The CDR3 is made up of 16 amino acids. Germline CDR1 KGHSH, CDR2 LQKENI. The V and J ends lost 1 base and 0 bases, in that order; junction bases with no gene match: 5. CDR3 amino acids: CASSPRRGTDQETQYF. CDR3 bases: TGTGCCAGCTCACCACGTAGGGGGACAGACCAAGAGACCCAGTACTTC. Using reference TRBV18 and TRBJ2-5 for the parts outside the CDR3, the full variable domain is NAGVMQNPRHLVRRRGQEARLRCSPMKGHSHVYWYRQLPEEGLKFMVYLQKENIIDESGMPKERFSAEFPKEGPSILRIQQVVRGDSAAYFCASSPRRGTDQETQYFGPGTRLLVL.

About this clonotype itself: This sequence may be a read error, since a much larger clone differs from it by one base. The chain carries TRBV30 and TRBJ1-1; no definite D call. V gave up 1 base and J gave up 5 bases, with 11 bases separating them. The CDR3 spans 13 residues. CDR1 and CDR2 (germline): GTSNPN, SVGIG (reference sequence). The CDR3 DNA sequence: TGTGCCTGGAGTGAACTAGAGGAAACTGAAGCTTTCTTT. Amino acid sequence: CAWSELEETEAFF.